The 10 T cell receptor beta chains below come from one sample, sequenced in a study of shared clonotypes between healthy human individuals. Some clones are missing from TCRdb's copy, which holds only in-frame ones; the method was immunoSEQ multiplex PCR. The sample contains hundreds of thousands of clones, roughly 95% of which appear only once. As defined, naive CD8 cells were CD45RO-negative and positively selected for CCR7, with terminally differentiated effector memory CD45RA+ cells excluded. The sample was naive CD8+ T cells sorted from blood. The receptor set was obtained from a woman aged 25-40 years in good health.

The chain recombines TRBV5-6 with TRBJ2-7; D is perhaps TRBD2 (6 bases). The CDR3 extends over 16 amino acids. Trimming removed 1 base from V and 3 bases from J, with 17 bases in between. CDR1 is SGHDT and CDR2 is YYEEEE in the germline V gene. The CDR3 nucleotides are TGTGCCAGCAGCTTGCGGCAAGGACTACTCCGCTACGAGCAGTACTTC. This encodes CASSLRQGLLRYEQYF.

V gene TRBV5-4 combines with J gene TRBJ2-1; D ambiguous. Germline loops: CDR1 SGHNT, CDR2 YYREEE (reference sequence). V lost 3 bases to trimming and J lost 9 bases, with 13 bases between them. The CDR3 is 13 amino acids. CDR3 region: CASSSAKFSEQFF. The CDR3 DNA reads TGTGCCAGCAGCTCCGCGAAATTCAGTGAGCAGTTCTTC.

The V call is TRBV7-9, the J call TRBJ2-5, with D perhaps TRBD2 (5 bases). Germline loops: CDR1 SEHNR, CDR2 FQNEAQ (reference sequence). The CDR3 covers 16 residues. V was pared by 5 bases and J by 4 bases, with 20 bases between. CDR3 residues: CASSPLGVLARETQYF. The CDR3 region has the DNA TGTGCCAGCAGCCCTCTCGGGGTTTTAGCGCGAGAGACCCAGTACTTC.

The gene calls are TRBV5-6 and TRBJ2-1, with D possibly TRBD2 on 5 matching bases. Germline assignment: CDR1 SGHDT and CDR2 YYEEEE. V gave up 0 bases and J gave up 16 bases, with 14 bases separating them. The CDR3 has 12 residues. CDR3 nucleotides: TGTGCCAGCAGCTTGGGTGGCAAGAGGGAATTCTTC. This codes for CASSLGGKREFF.

This chain connects TRBV2 to TRBJ1-1; no definite D call. Germline CDR1 SNHLY, CDR2 FYNNEI. This CDR3 comprises 17 residues. V dropped 6 bases and J dropped 3 bases, with 23 bases sitting between them. The CDR3 bases are TGTGCCAGCAGGGAGGTCGGACGCTGGGCGTTTGACACTGAAGCTTTCTTT. This translates into CASREVGRWAFDTEAFF.

The chain employs TRBV7-9 and TRBJ1-1; 7 bases map to TRBD1. The CDR3 spans 15 residues. V trimming: 3 bases; J trimming: 2 bases; junction bases outside the gene matches: 6. Germline V gene lookup returns CDR1 SEHNR and CDR2 FQNEAQ (reference sequence). Here the CDR3 DNA reads TGTGCCAGCAGCTTCCTCACAGGGGAAAACACTGAAGCTTTCTTT. Translated: CASSFLTGENTEAFF. Full variable domain (outside the CDR3, taken from reference TRBV7-9 and TRBJ1-1): DTGVSQNPRHKITKRGQNVTFRCDPISEHNRLYWYRQTLGQGPEFLTYFQNEAQLEKSRLLSDRFSAERPKGSFSTLEIQRTEQGDSAMYLCASSFLTGENTEAFFGQGTRLTVV.

The chain combines TRBV27 with TRBJ1-2; TRBD1 matches 12 bases. Germline V gene sequence: CDR1 MNHEY, CDR2 SMNVEV (reference sequence). The length of the CDR3 is 16 residues. Losses at the gene ends were 4 bases for V and 6 bases for J; bases not matched to a gene: 9. The CDR3 loop reads CASSYEPGQGADGYTF. The CDR3 region has the DNA TGTGCCAGCAGTTACGAACCGGGACAGGGGGCGGATGGCTACACCTTC.

The CDR3 sequence is CASSLAGLLAYEQYF. CDR3 bases: TGTGCCAGCAGCCTGGCCGGACTGCTAGCCTACGAGCAGTACTTC. The gene calls are TRBV11-2 and TRBJ2-7, with D possibly matching TRBD2 (5 bases). The V gene lost 5 bases and the J gene lost 2 bases, with 16 bases spanning the gap. This CDR3 spans 15 amino acids. Germline CDR1 SGHAT, CDR2 FQNNGV. Supplemented by reference TRBV11-2 and TRBJ2-7, the full variable domain reads EAGVAQSPRYKIIEKRQSVAFWCNPISGHATLYWYQQILGQGPKLLIQFQNNGVVDDSQLPKDRFSAERLKGVDSTLKIQPAKLEDSAVYLCASSLAGLLAYEQYFGPGTRLTVT.

The chain is built from TRBV29-1 and TRBJ1-2; 8 bases are shared with TRBD1. Germline V lookup: CDR1 SQVTM, CDR2 ANQGSEA. This CDR3 comprises 15 residues. J lost 2 bases, V lost 3 bases, and 8 bases had no gene match. CDR3 DNA sequence: TGCAGCGTTGAGGCGGGGCAGGGGGCAAACTATGGCTACACCTTC. Translation gives CSVEAGQGANYGYTF. Full variable domain (missing parts from reference TRBV29-1 and TRBJ1-2): SAVISQKPSRDICQRGTSLTIQCQVDSQVTMMFWYRQQPGQSLTLIATANQGSEATYESGFVIDKFPISRPNLTFSTLTVSNMSPEDSSIYLCSVEAGQGANYGYTFGSGTRLTVV.

The V gene is TRBV7-6, the J gene TRBJ2-2, with D tentatively TRBD2 (6 bases). The CDR3 is 14 residues long. The germline V gene encodes CDR1 SGHVS and CDR2 FNYEAQ. V was cut by 1 base and J by 4 bases, with 7 bases left in between. CDR3 loop: CASSLGAGTGELFF. The CDR3 DNA sequence: TGTGCCAGCAGCTTAGGAGCGGGCACCGGGGAGCTGTTTTTT.